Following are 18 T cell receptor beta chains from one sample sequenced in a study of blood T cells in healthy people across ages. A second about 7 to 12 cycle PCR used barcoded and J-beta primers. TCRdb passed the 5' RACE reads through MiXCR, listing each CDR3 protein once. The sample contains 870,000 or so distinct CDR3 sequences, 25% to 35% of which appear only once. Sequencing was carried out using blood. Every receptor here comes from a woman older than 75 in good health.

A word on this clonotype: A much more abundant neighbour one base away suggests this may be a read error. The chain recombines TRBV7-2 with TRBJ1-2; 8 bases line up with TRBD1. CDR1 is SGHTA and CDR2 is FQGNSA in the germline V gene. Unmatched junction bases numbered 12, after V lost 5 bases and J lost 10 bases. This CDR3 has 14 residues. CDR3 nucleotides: TGTGCCAGCAGCGGCCGGGACAGGTTACTTGACTACACCTTC. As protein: CASSGRDRLLDYTF.

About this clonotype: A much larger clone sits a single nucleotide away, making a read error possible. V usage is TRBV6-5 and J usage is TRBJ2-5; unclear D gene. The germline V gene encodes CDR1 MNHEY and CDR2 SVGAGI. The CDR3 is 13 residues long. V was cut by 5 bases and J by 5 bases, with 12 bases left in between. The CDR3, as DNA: TGTGCCAGCAGTCACACCCCCTCGGAGACCCAGTACTTC. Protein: CASSHTPSETQYF.

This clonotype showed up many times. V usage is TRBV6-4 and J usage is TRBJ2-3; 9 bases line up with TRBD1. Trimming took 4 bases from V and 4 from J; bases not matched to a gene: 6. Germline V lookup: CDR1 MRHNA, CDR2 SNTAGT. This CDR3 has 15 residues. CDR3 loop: CASSADRGTADTQYF. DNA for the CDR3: TGTGCCAGCAGTGCGGACAGGGGAACCGCAGATACGCAGTATTTT.

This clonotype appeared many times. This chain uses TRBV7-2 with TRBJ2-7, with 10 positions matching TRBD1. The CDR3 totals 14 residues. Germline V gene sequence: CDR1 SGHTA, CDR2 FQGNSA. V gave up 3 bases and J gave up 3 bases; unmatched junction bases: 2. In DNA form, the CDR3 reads TGTGCCAGCAGCTTCCGGACAGGGGGCTACGAGCAGTACTTC. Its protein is CASSFRTGGYEQYF. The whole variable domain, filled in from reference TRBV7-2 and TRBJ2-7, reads GAGVSQSPSNKVTEKGKDVELRCDPISGHTALYWYRQSLGQGLEFLIYFQGNSAPDKSGLPSDRFSAERTGGSVSTLTIQRTQQEDSAVYLCASSFRTGGYEQYFGPGTRLTVT.

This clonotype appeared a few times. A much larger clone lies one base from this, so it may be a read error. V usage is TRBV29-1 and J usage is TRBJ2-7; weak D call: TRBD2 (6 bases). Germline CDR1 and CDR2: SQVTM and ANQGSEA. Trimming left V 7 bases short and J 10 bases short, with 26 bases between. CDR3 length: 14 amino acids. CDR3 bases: TGCAGCGCCAGAGGGACGGGACTTCAAGAGGCCCAGTACTTC. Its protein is CSARGTGLQEAQYF.

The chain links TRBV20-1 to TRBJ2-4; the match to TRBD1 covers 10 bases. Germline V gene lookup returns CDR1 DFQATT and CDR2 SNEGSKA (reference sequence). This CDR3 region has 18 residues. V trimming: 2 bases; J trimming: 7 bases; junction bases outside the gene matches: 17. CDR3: CSARRTGGTGPGPNIQYF. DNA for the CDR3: TGCAGTGCTAGACGGACAGGGGGGACAGGTCCCGGCCCCAACATTCAGTACTTC.

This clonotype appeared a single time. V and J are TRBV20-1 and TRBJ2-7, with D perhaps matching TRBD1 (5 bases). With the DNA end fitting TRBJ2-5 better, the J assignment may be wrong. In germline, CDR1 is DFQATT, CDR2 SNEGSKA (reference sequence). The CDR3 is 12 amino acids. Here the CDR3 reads CSAVPQGETQYF. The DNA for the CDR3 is TGCAGTGCCGTACCCCAGGGAGAGACCCAGTACTTC.

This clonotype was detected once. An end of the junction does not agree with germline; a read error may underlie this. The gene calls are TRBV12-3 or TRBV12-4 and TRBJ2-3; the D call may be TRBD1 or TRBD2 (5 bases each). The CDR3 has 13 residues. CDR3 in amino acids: CVSGIVGADTQYF. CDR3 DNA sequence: TGTGTCAGCGGCATAGTGGGGGCAGATACGCAGTATTTT.

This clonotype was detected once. CDR3: CASSIATGTATNYGYTF. The CDR3 DNA reads TGTGCCAGCAGCATAGCTACGGGGACAGCCACTAACTATGGCTACACCTTC. J is TRBJ1-2 and V is TRBV9; the match to TRBD1 covers 7 bases. Germline V gene data show CDR1 as SGDLS and CDR2 as YYNGEE. This CDR3 region has 17 residues. The V gene end was trimmed by 4 bases and the J gene end by 0 bases; junction bases not matched to a gene: 12.

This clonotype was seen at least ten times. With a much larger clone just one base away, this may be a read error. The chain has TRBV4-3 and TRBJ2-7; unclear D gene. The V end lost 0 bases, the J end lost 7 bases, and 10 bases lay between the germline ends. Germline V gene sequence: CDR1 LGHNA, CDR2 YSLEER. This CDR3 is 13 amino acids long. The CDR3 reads CASSQDLANEQYF. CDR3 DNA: TGCGCCAGCAGCCAAGATCTTGCTAATGAGCAGTACTTC.

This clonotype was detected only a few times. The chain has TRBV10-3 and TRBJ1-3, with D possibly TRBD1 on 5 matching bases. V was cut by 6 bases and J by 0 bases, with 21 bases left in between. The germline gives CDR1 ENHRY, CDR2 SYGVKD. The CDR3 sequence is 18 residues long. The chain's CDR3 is CAIREPVWDGDSGNTIYF. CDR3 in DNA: TGTGCCATCAGAGAACCTGTCTGGGACGGCGACTCTGGAAACACCATATATTTT.

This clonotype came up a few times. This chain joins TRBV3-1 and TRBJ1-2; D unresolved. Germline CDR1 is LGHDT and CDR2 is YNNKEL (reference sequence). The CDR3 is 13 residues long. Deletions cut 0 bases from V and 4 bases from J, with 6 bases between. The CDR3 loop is CASSQEPSYGYTF. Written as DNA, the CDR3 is TGTGCCAGCAGCCAAGAGCCCTCCTATGGCTACACCTTC.

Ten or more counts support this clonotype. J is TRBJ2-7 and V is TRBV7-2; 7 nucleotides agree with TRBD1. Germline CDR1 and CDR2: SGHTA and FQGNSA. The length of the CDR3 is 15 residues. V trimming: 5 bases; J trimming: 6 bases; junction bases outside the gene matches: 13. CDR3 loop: CASSQQSGQWSEQYF. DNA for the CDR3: TGTGCCAGCAGCCAACAGTCGGGACAGTGGAGCGAGCAGTACTTC.

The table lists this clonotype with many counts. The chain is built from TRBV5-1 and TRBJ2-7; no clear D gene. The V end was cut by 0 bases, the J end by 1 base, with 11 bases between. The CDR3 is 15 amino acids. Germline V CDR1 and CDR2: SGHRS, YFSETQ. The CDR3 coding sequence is TGCGCCAGCAGCTTGGTTCCGGACGGATCCTACGAGCAGTACTTC. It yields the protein CASSLVPDGSYEQYF.

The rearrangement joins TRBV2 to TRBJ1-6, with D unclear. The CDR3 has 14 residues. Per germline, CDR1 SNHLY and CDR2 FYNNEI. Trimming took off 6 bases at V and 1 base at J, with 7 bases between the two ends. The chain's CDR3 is CASRSRSYNSPLHF. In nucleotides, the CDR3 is TGTGCCAGCAGAAGTCGGTCCTATAATTCACCCCTCCACTTT.

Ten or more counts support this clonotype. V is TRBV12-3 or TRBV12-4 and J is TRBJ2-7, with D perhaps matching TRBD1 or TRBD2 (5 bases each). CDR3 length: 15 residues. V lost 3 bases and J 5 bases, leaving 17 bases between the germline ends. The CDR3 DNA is TGTGCCAGCAGTTTGCCGGGACCAACATTCGACGAGCAGTACTTC. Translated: CASSLPGPTFDEQYF.

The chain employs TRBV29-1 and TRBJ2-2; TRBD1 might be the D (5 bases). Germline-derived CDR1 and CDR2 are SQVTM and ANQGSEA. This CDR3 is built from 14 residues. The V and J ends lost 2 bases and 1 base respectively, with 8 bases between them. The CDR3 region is CSVERGRNTGELFF. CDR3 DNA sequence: TGCAGCGTTGAAAGGGGTAGGAACACCGGGGAGCTGTTTTTT.

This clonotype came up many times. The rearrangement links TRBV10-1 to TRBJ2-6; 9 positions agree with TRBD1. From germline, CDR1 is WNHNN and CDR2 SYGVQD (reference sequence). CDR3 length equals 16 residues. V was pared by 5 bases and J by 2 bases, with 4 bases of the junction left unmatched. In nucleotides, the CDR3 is TGCGCCAGCAGTCCCGGGACAGGGACTGGGGCCAACGTCCTGACTTTC. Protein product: CASSPGTGTGANVLTF.